The present entry profiles one T cell receptor (beta chain) with its context. Germline CDR1 is GTSNPN and CDR2 is SVGIG (reference sequence). This CDR3 has 11 residues. The V and J ends lost 0 bases and 3 bases respectively, with 3 bases between them. During the 2 weeks before they entered the study, exposed participants had met someone with a PCR-confirmed or clinician-diagnosed COVID-19 case. The data belong to a study of blood T cell repertoires in COVID-19. As for the study in general: PBMCs, B-cell-depleted T cells, or T cells provided the cDNA or gDNA that made up the material.

Profiling relied on immunoSEQ multiplex PCR, and the TCRdb table lists in-frame clones only, not all of them. Here the sample spans about 300,000 clones, around nine tenths being singletons. The chain joins TRBV30 to TRBJ2-7, with no clear D. The specimen was PBMCs or T cells enriched from blood (not recorded which). The sequence was obtained from a woman in her fifties or sixties who had been exposed to COVID-19. The CDR3 spells CAWSVFYEQYF. The CDR3 DNA sequence: TGTGCCTGGAGTGTCTTCTACGAGCAGTACTTC.